The 10 T cell receptor beta chains given below trace back to one sample, sequenced in a study of cytomegalovirus exposure and HLA in healthy donors. PCR amplification relied on 60 Vbeta primers (plus 13 Jbeta primers). Repertoires were generated with immunoSEQ multiplex PCR, while TCRdb's copy carries only in-frame clones and drops some. The profile shows some 200,000 clones, under 80% of them singletons. Sequences were obtained from PBMCs. The source is a female donor in good health and CMV-seronegative.

In this sample, this clone turned up once. The CDR3 sequence is CAWSVENEQFF. The CDR3 region has the DNA TGTGCCTGGAGTGTCGAGAATGAGCAGTTCTTC. The V and J genes are TRBV30 and TRBJ2-1; D gene unclear. This CDR3 contains 11 residues. Germline V gene lookup returns CDR1 GTSNPN and CDR2 SVGIG (reference sequence). Trimming removed 0 bases from V and 7 bases from J, with 4 bases in between.

CDR3 protein: CASSKDRGPSYEQYF. The CDR3 DNA reads TGTGCCAGCAGTAAAGACAGGGGCCCCTCCTACGAGCAGTACTTC. J is TRBJ2-7 and V is TRBV2; 8 bases line up with TRBD1. In germline, CDR1 is SNHLY, CDR2 FYNNEI. The V and J ends lost 5 bases and 0 bases, in that order; junction bases with no gene match: 6. The CDR3 length is 15 residues.

V is TRBV7-2 and J is TRBJ1-1, with 11 bases matching TRBD1. Germline CDR1 SGHTA, CDR2 FQGNSA. This CDR3 is 15 amino acids long. V lost 3 bases and J lost 4; bases outside the gene matches: 4. The CDR3 region is CASSFYGTGGTEAFF. In nucleotides, the CDR3 is TGTGCCAGCAGCTTTTATGGGACAGGGGGCACTGAAGCTTTCTTT.

The chain joins TRBV6-5 to TRBJ2-5; maybe TRBD1 (6 bases). The V gene's germline CDR1 is MNHEY and CDR2 SVGAGI. This CDR3 is 14 amino acids long. With 0 bases removed from V and 7 bases from J, the gap between germline ends came to 12 bases. CDR3 amino acids: CASSYSRQARTQYF. The CDR3 DNA reads TGTGCCAGCAGTTACTCTCGACAGGCGCGGACCCAGTACTTC.

This clone was counted a single time. The chain uses TRBV6-1 and TRBJ2-7; D possibly corresponds to TRBD1 (8 bases). Germline CDR1 MNHNS, CDR2 SASEGT. V lost 2 bases to trimming and J lost 1 base, with 12 bases between them. This CDR3 comprises 15 residues. The CDR3 loop reads CASSELQGGSYEQYF. DNA for the CDR3: TGTGCCAGCAGTGAACTACAGGGGGGGTCCTACGAGCAGTACTTC.

This chain joins TRBV7-9 and TRBJ1-5; D ambiguous. V lost 0 bases to trimming and J lost 7 bases, with 22 bases between them. CDR3 size: 18 residues. Germline CDR1 and CDR2: SEHNR and FQNEAQ (reference sequence). The CDR3 here is CASSLANLTVSGSQPQHF. The CDR3 DNA is TGTGCCAGCAGCTTAGCGAACCTCACAGTCTCCGGGAGCCAGCCCCAGCATTTT.

This sequence joins TRBV30 and TRBJ2-2; D is uncertain. Trimming took off 0 bases at V and 4 bases at J, with 12 bases between the two ends. CDR3 length equals 15 residues. Germline assignment: CDR1 GTSNPN and CDR2 SVGIG (reference sequence). The CDR3 sequence: CAWSVQRSFTGELFF. In nucleotides, the CDR3 is TGTGCCTGGAGTGTACAGAGATCATTCACCGGGGAGCTGTTTTTT.

The CDR3 nucleotides are TGTGCCCAAGTTCGGGGGATTGGGACCTACGAGCAGTACTTC. This translates into CAQVRGIGTYEQYF. The rearrangement links TRBV30 to TRBJ2-7, with D possibly TRBD2 on 6 matching bases. Trimming took off 8 bases at V and 2 bases at J, with 19 bases between the two ends. CDR1 is GTSNPN, CDR2 SVGIG, per germline (reference sequence). The CDR3 extends over 14 amino acids.

The chain is built from TRBV5-1 and TRBJ2-5; 10 positions match TRBD2. Germline CDR1 reads SGHRS; CDR2 reads YFSETQ. The V gene end was trimmed by 0 bases and the J gene end by 5 bases; junction bases not matched to a gene: 4. The CDR3 consists of 15 residues. CDR3: CASSLDASGGETQYF. CDR3 nucleotide sequence: TGCGCCAGCAGCTTGGATGCTAGCGGGGGCGAGACCCAGTACTTC.

The chain carries TRBV7-9 and TRBJ2-3, with 7 bases lining up with TRBD2. The V segment lost 5 bases and the J segment 11 bases; nucleotides outside the gene matches: 7. Germline V gene lookup returns CDR1 SEHNR and CDR2 FQNEAQ (reference sequence). The CDR3 covers 12 residues. The CDR3 DNA sequence: TGTGCCAGCAGCCAACGGCGGGAGAGGCAGTATTTT. This sequence encodes CASSQRRERQYF.